The 26 T cell receptor beta chains below were found in one sample sequenced in a study of radiotherapy plus CTLA-4 blockade in lung cancer. The method was immunoSEQ multiplex PCR; TCRdb's version includes in-frame clones alone and lacks a portion of them. The sample consists of roughly 80,000 clones, less than 85% of them appearing once. The material was peripheral blood, obtained from a patient treated with radiotherapy plus ipilimumab. Source of these receptors: a human donor with non-small cell lung cancer whose response to radiotherapy plus ipilimumab could not be evaluated.

This rearrangement joins TRBV5-1 to TRBJ1-4, with TRBD1 identical over 10 bases. The CDR3 loop spans 17 amino acids. Germline values: CDR1 SGHRS, CDR2 YFSETQ. Losses at the gene ends were 0 bases for V and 6 bases for J; bases not matched to a gene: 8. The CDR3 coding sequence is TGCGCCAGCAGCTTGGGAGGGACAGGGGTAGTCGATGAAAAACTGTTTTTT. It specifies CASSLGGTGVVDEKLFF.

The J gene is TRBJ2-3, the V gene TRBV5-1; the D gene is possibly TRBD2 (5 bases). The germline CDR1 and CDR2 sequences are SGHRS and YFSETQ. Trimming cost V 0 bases and J 0 bases, with 8 bases left between them. The CDR3 runs 15 residues. The CDR3 DNA sequence: TGCGCCAGCAGCTTGGGAGGCGGGAGCACAGATACGCAGTATTTT. This sequence encodes CASSLGGGSTDTQYF.

The chain is built from TRBV5-1 and TRBJ1-1; TRBD1 matches 9 bases. With V trimmed by 6 bases and J by 7 bases, 13 bases remained unmatched. The CDR3 consists of 15 residues. The germline gives CDR1 SGHRS, CDR2 YFSETQ. The CDR3 reads CASTPTPGTGHEAFF. In nucleotides, the CDR3 is TGCGCCAGCACCCCGACCCCCGGGACAGGGCATGAAGCTTTCTTT.

This clone appeared a single time. In DNA form, the CDR3 reads TGTGCCAGCAGCTTTACAGGGGACAATGAGCAGTTCTTC. Its protein is CASSFTGDNEQFF. The chain has TRBV7-9 and TRBJ2-1, with 7 nucleotides matching TRBD1. The junction had 1 base not matched to a gene; V was cut back by 3 bases and J by 5 bases. The germline gives CDR1 SEHNR, CDR2 FQNEAQ (reference sequence). The CDR3 contains 13 residues.

The chain links TRBV7-9 to TRBJ1-6; tentative D call: TRBD1 (6 bases). The CDR3 spans 15 residues. Germline V gives CDR1 SEHNR, CDR2 FQNEAQ (reference sequence). Trimming stripped 5 bases from V and 8 bases from J, with 16 bases between. The CDR3 reads CASSPGIGGHSPLHF. In DNA form, the CDR3 reads TGTGCCAGCAGCCCCGGAATAGGGGGTCATTCACCCCTCCACTTT.

This clone was observed a few times. The chain couples TRBV12-5 to TRBJ2-7, with a weak D call TRBD1 (5 bases). There are 12 residues in the CDR3. Germline values: CDR1 LGHNT, CDR2 FRNRAP. V dropped 5 bases and J dropped 4 bases, with 9 bases sitting between them. As DNA, the CDR3 is TGTGCTAGTGGTGTCCAGGGATACGAGCAGTACTTC. Amino acids: CASGVQGYEQYF.

The DNA for the CDR3 is TGTGCCAGCAGCTCCAGGACTAGCGGGAGCCACGAGCAGTACTTC. Translated, it gives CASSSRTSGSHEQYF. The chain couples TRBV9 to TRBJ2-7, with TRBD2 identical over 13 bases. The CDR3 loop spans 15 amino acids. The ends lost 4 bases at V and 5 bases at J; junction bases unmatched: 6. The V gene's germline CDR1 is SGDLS and CDR2 YYNGEE.

In DNA form, the CDR3 reads TGTGCCAGCAGCTTGGACTTGGGGACTCGGGGCAATCAGCCCCAGCATTTT. This encodes CASSLDLGTRGNQPQHF. The rearrangement joins TRBV5-8 to TRBJ1-5, with D possibly TRBD1 on 5 matching bases. V was shortened by 0 bases and J by 2 bases, with 15 bases between the two germline ends. The CDR3 totals 17 residues. Germline V gene lookup returns CDR1 SGHTS and CDR2 YDEGEE. The full variable domain, its missing parts supplied by reference TRBV5-8 and TRBJ1-5, is EAGVTQSPTHLIKTRGQQATLRCSPISGHTSVYWYQQALGLGLQFLLWYDEGEERNRGNFPPRFSGRQFPNYSSELNVNALELEDSALYLCASSLDLGTRGNQPQHFGDGTRLSIL.

V is TRBV28 and J is TRBJ2-5; 10 nucleotides match TRBD2. Gene TRBJ2-7 matches the end of the DNA better, so the J call may be wrong. The CDR3 covers 14 residues. CDR1 is MDHEN, CDR2 SYDVKM, per germline. CDR3 bases: TGTGCCAGCGAGGGGGCTAGCGGGGGTTACGAGCAGTACTTC. Translation: CASEGASGGYEQYF.

The chain is built from TRBV29-1 and TRBJ1-4; TRBD1 is a possible D gene (5 bases). Germline CDR1 and CDR2: SQVTM and ANQGSEA. V dropped 4 bases and J dropped 4 bases, with 7 bases sitting between them. The CDR3 length is 12 residues. The DNA of the CDR3 is TGCAGCGTTGTTCAGGGTAATGAAAAACTGTTTTTT. Protein sequence: CSVVQGNEKLFF.

The gene calls are TRBV7-2 and TRBJ2-2, with D perhaps matching TRBD1 (5 bases). CDR1 is SGHTA and CDR2 is FQGNSA in the germline V gene. Trimming stripped 3 bases from V and 5 bases from J, with 10 bases between. The CDR3 extends over 14 amino acids. The CDR3 is CASSLQGTTGELFF. The CDR3, as DNA: TGTGCCAGCAGCTTGCAGGGCACTACCGGGGAGCTGTTTTTT. Drawing the rest from reference TRBV7-2 and TRBJ2-2, the complete variable domain is GAGVSQSPSNKVTEKGKDVELRCDPISGHTALYWYRQSLGQGLEFLIYFQGNSAPDKSGLPSDRFSAERTGGSVSTLTIQRTQQEDSAVYLCASSLQGTTGELFFGEGSRLTVL.

J is TRBJ1-1 and V is TRBV30; D possibly corresponds to TRBD1 (5 bases). Trimming pared 3 bases from V and 4 bases from J, leaving 12 bases between. Per germline, CDR1 GTSNPN and CDR2 SVGIG (reference sequence). The CDR3 is 13 residues long. CDR3 in amino acids: CAWRYGRGTEAFF. DNA for the CDR3: TGTGCCTGGAGGTACGGGAGGGGCACTGAAGCTTTCTTT.

This clone was detected only once. The sample carries other DNA sequences with the same CDR3. V gene TRBV18 combines with J gene TRBJ2-2; TRBD1 agrees at 8 bases. The CDR3 extends over 15 amino acids. The germline gives CDR1 KGHSH, CDR2 LQKENI. V gave up 3 bases and J gave up 1 base; unmatched junction bases: 1. The CDR3 bases are TGTGCCAGCTCACCCGGGACAGGGAACACCGGGGAGCTGTTTTTT. It yields the protein CASSPGTGNTGELFF.

The chain employs TRBV5-3 and TRBJ1-1, with no clear D. TRBV5-3 has ORF status, its function being uncertain. This CDR3 has 13 amino acids. V lost 0 bases and J 1 base, leaving 4 bases between the germline ends. The CDR3 DNA reads as TGTGCCAGAAGCTTGGACGGGAACACTGAAGCTTTCTTT. Protein sequence: CARSLDGNTEAFF.

V and J are TRBV30 and TRBJ2-7; maybe TRBD2 (5 bases). Germline V CDR1 and CDR2: GTSNPN, SVGIG (reference sequence). CDR3 length equals 15 residues. V was trimmed by 1 base and J by 5 bases, leaving 18 bases between them. The CDR3 coding sequence is TGTGCCTGGAGTGGTGGACTGGGCCTGGGAGACGAGCAGTACTTC. Its protein product is CAWSGGLGLGDEQYF.

The gene calls are TRBV29-1 and TRBJ1-6; D is unresolved. This CDR3 is built from 11 residues. The ends were cut back, 0 bases at V and 15 bases at J, with 9 bases in the middle. Germline lookup yields CDR1 SQVTM and CDR2 ANQGSEA. The CDR3 region is CSVEDSTGLHF. In DNA, the CDR3 is TGCAGCGTTGAAGACAGTACGGGCCTCCACTTT.

The V call is TRBV4-3, the J call TRBJ1-1; no clear D gene. Germline assignment: CDR1 LGHNA and CDR2 YSLEER. The CDR3 consists of 15 residues. V was trimmed by 1 base and J by 1 base, leaving 10 bases between them. The CDR3 spells CASSQAWPQNTEAFF. The DNA for the CDR3 is TGCGCCAGCAGCCAAGCGTGGCCCCAGAACACTGAAGCTTTCTTT.

The chain couples TRBV29-1 to TRBJ2-1; 7 bases are a match to TRBD2. Germline loops: CDR1 SQVTM, CDR2 ANQGSEA. This CDR3 region has 13 residues. J lost 6 bases, V lost 0 bases, and 2 bases had no gene match. The CDR3 protein is CSVEEGGGNEQFF. The CDR3 nucleotides are TGCAGCGTTGAAGAGGGCGGGGGCAATGAGCAGTTCTTC.

The V gene is TRBV18, the J gene TRBJ1-3; possible D gene TRBD1, 5 bases. This CDR3 spans 18 amino acids. Germline V gene lookup returns CDR1 KGHSH and CDR2 LQKENI. V was pared by 0 bases and J by 0 bases, with 15 bases between. Here the CDR3 reads CASSPPVGAFVSGNTIYF. CDR3 nucleotide sequence: TGTGCCAGCTCACCACCAGTAGGGGCCTTCGTCTCTGGAAACACCATATATTTT.

This clone has just a few counts. One junction end does not reproduce the germline sequence, and a read error may be involved. The genes are TRBV7-9 and TRBJ2-7; D remains unclear. The CDR3 is 14 residues long. Per the germline V gene, CDR1 is SEHNR and CDR2 is FQNEAQ (reference sequence). CDR3 in DNA: TGCGCCAGCAGCCAAGAGCGCAGTTACGCCGAGCAGTACTTC. It specifies CASSQERSYAEQYF.

This clone was counted between two and nine times. The rearrangement links TRBV9 to TRBJ2-3; 7 nucleotides agree with TRBD2. Germline V gene sequence: CDR1 SGDLS, CDR2 YYNGEE. J was trimmed by 7 bases and V by 2 bases; bases with no gene match: 4. This CDR3 has 13 residues. The CDR3 DNA is TGTGCCAGCAGCGTGACGGGAGGTAATACGCAGTATTTT. Its translation is CASSVTGGNTQYF.

This clone has only a few counts. V gene TRBV19 combines with J gene TRBJ1-3; D perhaps matches TRBD1 (5 bases). The CDR3 has 15 amino acids. CDR1 is LNHDA and CDR2 is SQIVND in the germline V gene (reference sequence). The V gene lost 6 bases and the J gene lost 0 bases, with 12 bases spanning the gap. CDR3 region: CASRYRGASGNTIYF. In nucleotides, the CDR3 is TGTGCCAGTAGATATAGGGGCGCCTCTGGAAACACCATATATTTT.

This clone was observed once. The CDR3 DNA is TGTGCCAGCAGCCGGACAGGGGAAGAGACCCAGTACTTC. This encodes CASSRTGEETQYF. The rearrangement joins TRBV6-5 to TRBJ2-5, with 9 positions matching TRBD1. V was pared by 6 bases and J by 3 bases, with 2 bases of the junction left unmatched. This CDR3 region has 13 residues. Germline CDR1 is MNHEY and CDR2 is SVGAGI.

About this clone: The same CDR3 can be traced to other DNA sequences in this sample. V usage is TRBV5-1 and J usage is TRBJ1-1, with a weak D call TRBD1 (5 bases). Germline CDR1 is SGHRS and CDR2 is YFSETQ. This CDR3 region has 15 residues. V lost 2 bases and J 1 base, leaving 12 bases between the germline ends. Here the CDR3 reads CASSFINTGNTEAFF. The DNA of the CDR3 is TGCGCCAGCAGCTTCATAAATACAGGGAACACTGAAGCTTTCTTT.

The chain joins TRBV6-4 to TRBJ1-6; no firm D call. V was pared by 4 bases and J by 0 bases, with 4 bases between. Germline V gene sequence: CDR1 MRHNA, CDR2 SNTAGT. The CDR3 covers 14 residues. This chain's CDR3 is CASSASSYNSPLHF. Here the CDR3 DNA reads TGTGCCAGCAGTGCTAGCTCCTATAATTCACCCCTCCACTTT.

V is TRBV11-3 and J is TRBJ1-1; D is unresolved. Germline lookup yields CDR1 SGHNT and CDR2 YENEEA. The CDR3 is 15 residues long. Trimming stripped 3 bases from V and 5 bases from J, with 16 bases between. The CDR3 DNA follows: TGTGCCAGCAGCTTGGGGAGGTCGGAGTGGACTGAAGCTTTCTTT. Its translation: CASSLGRSEWTEAFF.